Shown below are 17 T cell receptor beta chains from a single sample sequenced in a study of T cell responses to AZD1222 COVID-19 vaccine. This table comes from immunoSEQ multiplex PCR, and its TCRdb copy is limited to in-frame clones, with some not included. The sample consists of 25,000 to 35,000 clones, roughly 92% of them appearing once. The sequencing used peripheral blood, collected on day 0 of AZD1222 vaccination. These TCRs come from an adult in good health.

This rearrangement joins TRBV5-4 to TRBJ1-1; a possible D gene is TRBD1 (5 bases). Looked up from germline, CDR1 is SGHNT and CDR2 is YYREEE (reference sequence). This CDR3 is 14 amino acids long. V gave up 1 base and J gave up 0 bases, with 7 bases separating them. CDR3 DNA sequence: TGTGCCAGCAGCTTGAGGGGTCTGAACACTGAAGCTTTCTTT. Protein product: CASSLRGLNTEAFF.

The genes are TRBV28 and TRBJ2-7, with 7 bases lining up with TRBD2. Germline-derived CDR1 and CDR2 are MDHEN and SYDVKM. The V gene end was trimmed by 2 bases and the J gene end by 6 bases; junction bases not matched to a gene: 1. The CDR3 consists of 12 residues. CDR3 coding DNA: TGTGCCAGCAGTTTACCGGGAGGCGAGCAGTACTTC. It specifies CASSLPGGEQYF.

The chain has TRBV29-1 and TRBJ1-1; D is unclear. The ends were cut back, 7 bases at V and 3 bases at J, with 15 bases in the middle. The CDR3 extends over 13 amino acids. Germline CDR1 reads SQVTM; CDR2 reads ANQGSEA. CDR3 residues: CSGGAGPDTEAFF. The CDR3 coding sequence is TGCAGCGGAGGCGCAGGCCCGGACACTGAAGCTTTCTTT. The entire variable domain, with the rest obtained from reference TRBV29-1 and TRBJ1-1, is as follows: SAVISQKPSRDICQRGTSLTIQCQVDSQVTMMFWYRQQPGQSLTLIATANQGSEATYESGFVIDKFPISRPNLTFSTLTVSNMSPEDSSIYLCSGGAGPDTEAFFGQGTRLTVV.

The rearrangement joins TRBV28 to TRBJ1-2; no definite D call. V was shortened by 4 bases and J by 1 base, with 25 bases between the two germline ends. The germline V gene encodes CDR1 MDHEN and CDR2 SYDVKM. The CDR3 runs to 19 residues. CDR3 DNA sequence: TGTGCCAGCAGTTCTCACCCTTCCCCCAGCCAGTCAGTTAACTATGGCTACACCTTC. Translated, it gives CASSSHPSPSQSVNYGYTF.

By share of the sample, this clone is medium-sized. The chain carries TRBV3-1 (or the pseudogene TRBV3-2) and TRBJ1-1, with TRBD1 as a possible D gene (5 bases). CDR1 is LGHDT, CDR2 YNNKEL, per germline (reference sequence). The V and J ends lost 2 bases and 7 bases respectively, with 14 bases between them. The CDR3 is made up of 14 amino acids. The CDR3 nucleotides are TGTGCCAGCAGCCAATCGTTCAGGGAGGATGAAGCTTTCTTT. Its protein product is CASSQSFREDEAFF.

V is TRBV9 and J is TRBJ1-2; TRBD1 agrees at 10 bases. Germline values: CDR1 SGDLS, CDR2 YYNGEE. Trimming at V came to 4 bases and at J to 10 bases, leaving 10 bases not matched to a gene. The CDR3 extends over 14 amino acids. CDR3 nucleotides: TGTGCCAGCAGCACAGGCGGGACAGGGGCACACTACACCTTC. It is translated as CASSTGGTGAHYTF.

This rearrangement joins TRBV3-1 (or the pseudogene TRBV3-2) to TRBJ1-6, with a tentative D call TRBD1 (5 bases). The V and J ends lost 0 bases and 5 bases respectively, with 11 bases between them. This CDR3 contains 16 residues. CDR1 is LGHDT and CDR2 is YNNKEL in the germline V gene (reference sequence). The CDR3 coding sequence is TGTGCCAGCAGCCAAGATGGGGGGACGCATAATTCACCCCTCCACTTT. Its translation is CASSQDGGTHNSPLHF.

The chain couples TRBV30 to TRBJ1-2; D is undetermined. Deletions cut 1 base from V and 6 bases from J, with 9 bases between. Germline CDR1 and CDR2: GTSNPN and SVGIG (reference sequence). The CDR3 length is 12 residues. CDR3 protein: CAWSEVADGYTF. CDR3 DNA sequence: TGTGCCTGGAGTGAGGTTGCGGATGGCTACACCTTC.

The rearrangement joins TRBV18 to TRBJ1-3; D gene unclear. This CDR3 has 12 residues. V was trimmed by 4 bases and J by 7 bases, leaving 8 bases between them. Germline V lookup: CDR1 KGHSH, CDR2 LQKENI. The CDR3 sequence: CASSLQENTIYF. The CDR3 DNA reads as TGTGCCAGCTCACTCCAGGAGAACACCATATATTTT.

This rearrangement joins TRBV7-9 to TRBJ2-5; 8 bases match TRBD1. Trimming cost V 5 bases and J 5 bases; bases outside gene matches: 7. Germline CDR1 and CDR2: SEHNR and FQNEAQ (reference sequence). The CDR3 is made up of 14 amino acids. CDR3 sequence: CASSPGGTAETQYF. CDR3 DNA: TGTGCCAGCAGCCCAGGGGGCACGGCGGAGACCCAGTACTTC. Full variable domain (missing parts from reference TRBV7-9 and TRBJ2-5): DTGVSQNPRHKITKRGQNVTFRCDPISEHNRLYWYRQTLGQGPEFLTYFQNEAQLEKSRLLSDRFSAERPKGSFSTLEIQRTEQGDSAMYLCASSPGGTAETQYFGPGTRLLVL.

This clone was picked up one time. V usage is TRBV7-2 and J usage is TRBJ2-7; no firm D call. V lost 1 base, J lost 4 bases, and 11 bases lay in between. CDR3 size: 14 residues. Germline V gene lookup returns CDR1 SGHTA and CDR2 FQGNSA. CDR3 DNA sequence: TGTGCCAGCAGCTTAGGGGCCCAGATATACGAGCAGTACTTC. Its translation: CASSLGAQIYEQYF. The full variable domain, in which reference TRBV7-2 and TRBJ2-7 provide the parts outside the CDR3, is GAGVSQSPSNKVTEKGKDVELRCDPISGHTALYWYRQSLGQGLEFLIYFQGNSAPDKSGLPSDRFSAERTGGSVSTLTIQRTQQEDSAVYLCASSLGAQIYEQYFGPGTRLTVT.

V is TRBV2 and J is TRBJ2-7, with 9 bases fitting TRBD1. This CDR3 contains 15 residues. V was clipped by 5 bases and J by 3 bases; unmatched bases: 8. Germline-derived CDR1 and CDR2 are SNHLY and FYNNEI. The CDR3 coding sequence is TGTGCCAGCAGTTCACAGGGGGCAACGATCTACGAGCAGTACTTC. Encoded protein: CASSSQGATIYEQYF.

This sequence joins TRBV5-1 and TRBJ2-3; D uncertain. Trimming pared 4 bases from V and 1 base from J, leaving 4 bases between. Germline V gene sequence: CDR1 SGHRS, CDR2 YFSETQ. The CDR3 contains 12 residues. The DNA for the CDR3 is TGCGCCAGCAGCCATGGCACAGATACGCAGTATTTT. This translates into CASSHGTDTQYF.

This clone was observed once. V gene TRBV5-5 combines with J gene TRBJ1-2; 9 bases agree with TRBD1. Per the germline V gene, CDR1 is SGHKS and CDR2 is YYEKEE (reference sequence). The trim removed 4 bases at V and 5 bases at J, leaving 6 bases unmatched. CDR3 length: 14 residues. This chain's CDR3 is CASSPGQGGYGYTF. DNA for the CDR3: TGTGCCAGCAGCCCGGGACAGGGAGGGTATGGCTACACCTTC.

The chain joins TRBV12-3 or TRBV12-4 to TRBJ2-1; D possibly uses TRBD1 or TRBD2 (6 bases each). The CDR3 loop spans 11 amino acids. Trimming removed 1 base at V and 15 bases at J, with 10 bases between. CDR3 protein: CASSLGQEGFF. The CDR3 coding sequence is TGTGCCAGCAGTTTAGGACAGGAGGGGTTCTTC.

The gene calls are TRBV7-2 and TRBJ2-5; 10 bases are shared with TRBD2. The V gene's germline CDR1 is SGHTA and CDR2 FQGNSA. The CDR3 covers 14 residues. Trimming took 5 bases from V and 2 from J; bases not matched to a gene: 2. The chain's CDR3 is CASSRTSGQETQYF. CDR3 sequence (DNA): TGTGCCAGCAGCCGGACTAGCGGACAAGAGACCCAGTACTTC.

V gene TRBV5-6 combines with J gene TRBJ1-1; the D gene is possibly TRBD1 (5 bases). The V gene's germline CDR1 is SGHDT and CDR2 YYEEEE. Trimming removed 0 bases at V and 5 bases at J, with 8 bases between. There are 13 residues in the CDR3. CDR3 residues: CASSLEGMTEAFF. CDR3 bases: TGTGCCAGCAGCTTGGAGGGGATGACTGAAGCTTTCTTT. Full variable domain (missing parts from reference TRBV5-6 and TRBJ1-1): DAGVTQSPTHLIKTRGQQVTLRCSPKSGHDTVSWYQQALGQGPQFIFQYYEEEERQRGNFPDRFSGHQFPNYSSELNVNALLLGDSALYLCASSLEGMTEAFFGQGTRLTVV.